Given below is one TCR beta chain in context. The data stem from a study of blood T cells in healthy people across ages. Next came a second PCR, run for about 7 to 12 cycles, which used a sample-barcoded 5' primer along with a J-beta primer mix. TCRdb reanalysed the 5' RACE reads using MiXCR and keeps one entry per CDR3 protein. This sample carries about 1.4 million distinct CDR3 sequences, approximately 59% of them seen once, and the ten largest clones take 6.7%. There were healthy Caucasian individuals from Russia, aged roughly 6 to 100, serving as donors. The clonotype originates from a young man in good health. The sequenced sample consisted of blood.

The CDR3 sequence: CASQTLEGTDTQYF. The CDR3 DNA follows: TGTGCCAGCCAGACCTTGGAGGGAACAGATACGCAGTATTTT. The chain combines TRBV7-8 with TRBJ2-3; possibly TRBD2 for D (6 bases). V was trimmed by 8 bases and J by 3 bases, leaving 15 bases between them. In germline, CDR1 is SGHVS, CDR2 FQNEAQ. The CDR3 is 14 amino acids.